This is a list of T cell receptor beta chains from one sample in a study of Graves' ophthalmopathy and Graves' hyperthyroidism. TCRdb reprocessed the multiplex PCR reads with MiXCR, giving one entry per CDR3 protein. The data contain 1 million to 1.3 million distinct CDR3 sequences, about two fifths of them singletons. Sequenced: peripheral blood or thyroid tissue (not recorded which). The source of these receptors is an adult man with Graves' hyperthyroidism. Each CDR3 is given without its conserved first and last residue. Each record gives: V gene, CDR3 protein.

V gene: TRBV7-6
CDR3 protein: ASSGRGQRNGYT

V gene: TRBV9
CDR3 protein: ASSVGTGQRSF

V gene: TRBV6-6
CDR3 protein: ASSHKGLAGYEQY

V gene: TRBV9
CDR3 protein: ASSATGELYEQY

V gene: TRBV7-9
CDR3 protein: ASSVASAYGYT

V gene: TRBV7-6
CDR3 protein: ASSLDPGGYEQY

V gene: TRBV7-8
CDR3 protein: ASSLVKGVEQF

V gene: TRBV7-3
CDR3 protein: ASSPQGGGGYT

V gene: TRBV20-1
CDR3 protein: SATGTGRYEQY

V gene: TRBV7-8
CDR3 protein: ASSQVAGGQPQH

V gene: TRBV7-2
CDR3 protein: ASSFPGTASQETQY

V gene: TRBV29-1
CDR3 protein: SVEDAWQVKGSYEQY

V gene: TRBV9
CDR3 protein: ASSDGSGHEKLF

V gene: TRBV9
CDR3 protein: ASSPGGKGNEKLF

V gene: TRBV29-1
CDR3 protein: SVGETISNYGYT

V gene: TRBV10-2
CDR3 protein: ASRGDRQGGTWAF

V gene: TRBV10-2
CDR3 protein: ASSRAGGGGASEQY

V gene: TRBV5-1
CDR3 protein: ASTGQGASETLH

V gene: TRBV12-3/TRBV12-4
CDR3 protein: ASSPFTTNEKLF

V gene: TRBV20-1
CDR3 protein: SARVAAGEQETQY

V gene: TRBV20-1
CDR3 protein: SAGLAGELF

V gene: TRBV7-3
CDR3 protein: ASSLRTQGDVSGYT

V gene: TRBV12-3/TRBV12-4
CDR3 protein: ASSNLNAGETQY

V gene: TRBV19
CDR3 protein: ASSVRDTLTGGELF

V gene: TRBV12-3/TRBV12-4
CDR3 protein: ASGKTGDEQY

V gene: TRBV4-1
CDR3 protein: ASSQEGPADEQY

V gene: TRBV25-1
CDR3 protein: ASSEGGHSDQGPQY

V gene: TRBV6-6
CDR3 protein: ASSTDRGTGTSYEQY

V gene: TRBV4-3
CDR3 protein: ASRQGRGNYGYT

V gene: TRBV15
CDR3 protein: ATSRDRMGLSYEQY

V gene: TRBV20-1
CDR3 protein: SARRGRTYGGYT

V gene: TRBV15
CDR3 protein: ATSRTGYQETQY

V gene: TRBV7-9
CDR3 protein: ASSLPTGPAYEH

V gene: TRBV2
CDR3 protein: ASTLTGGFFYSNQPQH

V gene: TRBV10-3
CDR3 protein: AIKLDADGELF

V gene: TRBV5-1
CDR3 protein: ASSLRTGPRKGYT

V gene: TRBV6-5
CDR3 protein: ASSYYPGGSYEQY

V gene: TRBV6-5
CDR3 protein: ASSLIRRTSGFYEQY

V gene: TRBV13
CDR3 protein: ASSSRGQSSYEQY

V gene: TRBV7-9
CDR3 protein: ASSFPGQDSYEQY

V gene: TRBV10-3
CDR3 protein: ASSYSPGGDQY

V gene: TRBV9
CDR3 protein: ASSYRGQQYEQY

V gene: TRBV7-9
CDR3 protein: ASSLGRGGTETF